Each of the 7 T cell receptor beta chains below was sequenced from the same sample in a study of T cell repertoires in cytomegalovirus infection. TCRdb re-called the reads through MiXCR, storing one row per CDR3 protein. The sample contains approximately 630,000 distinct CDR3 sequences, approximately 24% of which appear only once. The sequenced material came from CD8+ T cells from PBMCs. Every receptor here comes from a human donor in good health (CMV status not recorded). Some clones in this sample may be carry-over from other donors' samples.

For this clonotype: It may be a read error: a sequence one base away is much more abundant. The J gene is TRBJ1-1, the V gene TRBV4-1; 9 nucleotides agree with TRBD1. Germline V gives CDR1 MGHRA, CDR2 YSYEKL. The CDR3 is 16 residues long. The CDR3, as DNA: TGTGTCAGCAGCCAACAGGGGGCCGTCTCCAACACTGAAGCTTTCTTT. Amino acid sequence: CVSSQQGAVSNTEAFF.

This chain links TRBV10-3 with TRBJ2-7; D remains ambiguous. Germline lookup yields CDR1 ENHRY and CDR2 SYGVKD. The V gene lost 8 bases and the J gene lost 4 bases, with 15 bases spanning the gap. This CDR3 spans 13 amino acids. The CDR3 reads CAIGPTETYEQYF. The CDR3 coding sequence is TGTGCCATCGGTCCTACAGAGACTTACGAGCAGTACTTC.

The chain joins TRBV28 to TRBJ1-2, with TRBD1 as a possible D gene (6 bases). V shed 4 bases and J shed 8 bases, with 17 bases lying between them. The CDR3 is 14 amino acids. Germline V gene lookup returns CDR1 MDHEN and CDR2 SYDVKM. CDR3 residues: CASSSVTGRGGYTF. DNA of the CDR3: TGTGCCAGCAGTTCCGTGACTGGCAGGGGCGGCTACACCTTC.

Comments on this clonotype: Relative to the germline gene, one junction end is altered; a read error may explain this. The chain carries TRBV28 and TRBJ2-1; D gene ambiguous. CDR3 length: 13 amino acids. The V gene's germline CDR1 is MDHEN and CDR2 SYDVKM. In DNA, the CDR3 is TGTGCCAACAGTTTACCGGGTTACAATGAGCAGTTCTTC. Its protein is CANSLPGYNEQFF. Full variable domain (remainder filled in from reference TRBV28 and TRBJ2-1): DVKVTQSSRYLVKRTGEKVFLECVQDMDHENMFWYRQDPGLGLRLIYFSYDVKMKEKGDIPEGYSVSREKKERFSLILESASTNQTSMYLCANSLPGYNEQFFGPGTRLTVL.

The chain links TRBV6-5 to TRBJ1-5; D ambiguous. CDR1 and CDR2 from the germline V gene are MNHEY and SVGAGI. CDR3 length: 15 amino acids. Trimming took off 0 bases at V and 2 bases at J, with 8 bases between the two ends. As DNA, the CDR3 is TGTGCCAGCAGTTACTCGAAGACCCGCAATCAGCCCCAGCATTTT. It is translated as CASSYSKTRNQPQHF.

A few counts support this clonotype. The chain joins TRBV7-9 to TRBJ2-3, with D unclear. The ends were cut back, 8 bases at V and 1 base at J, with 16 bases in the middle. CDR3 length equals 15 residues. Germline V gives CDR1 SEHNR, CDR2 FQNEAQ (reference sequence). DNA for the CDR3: TGTGCCAGCCAAGAGACCCGCCGCCGCACAGATACGCAGTATTTT. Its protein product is CASQETRRRTDTQYF.

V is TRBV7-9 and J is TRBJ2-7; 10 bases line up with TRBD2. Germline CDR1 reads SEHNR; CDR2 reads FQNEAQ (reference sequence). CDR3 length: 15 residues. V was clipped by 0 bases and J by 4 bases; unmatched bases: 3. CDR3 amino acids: CASSLASSGGYEQYF. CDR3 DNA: TGTGCCAGCAGCTTAGCTTCTAGCGGGGGATACGAGCAGTACTTC.